A single sample is the source of the 15 T cell receptor beta chains below, sequenced in a study of blood T cells in healthy people across ages. A second about 6 to 12 cycle PCR used barcoded and J-beta primers. One entry per CDR3 protein results from TCRdb running MiXCR on the 5' RACE reads. The data show some 1.7 million distinct CDR3 sequences, about 30% seen once. Sample: blood. The receptors were gathered from a woman in her 30s in good health.

There are a few counts of this clonotype. J is TRBJ1-2 and V is TRBV7-2; D remains ambiguous. The CDR3 is made up of 13 amino acids. Trimming took off 0 bases at V and 8 bases at J, with 10 bases between the two ends. The germline V gene has CDR1 SGHTA and CDR2 FQGNSA. The CDR3 region is CASSLALTGGYTF. DNA for the CDR3: TGTGCCAGCAGCTTAGCGCTTACGGGCGGCTACACCTTC. Full variable domain (remainder filled in from reference TRBV7-2 and TRBJ1-2): GAGVSQSPSNKVTEKGKDVELRCDPISGHTALYWYRQSLGQGLEFLIYFQGNSAPDKSGLPSDRFSAERTGGSVSTLTIQRTQQEDSAVYLCASSLALTGGYTFGSGTRLTVV.

This clonotype has more than one count but fewer than ten. This chain links TRBV11-2 with TRBJ2-7; D unclear. The CDR3 has 15 amino acids. Trimming left V 1 base short and J 6 bases short, with 16 bases between. The germline V gene has CDR1 SGHAT and CDR2 FQNNGV. This CDR3 reads CASSLVVQESAEQYF. DNA for the CDR3: TGTGCCAGCAGCTTAGTGGTGCAGGAAAGTGCCGAGCAGTACTTC.

This chain connects TRBV11-2 to TRBJ2-3, with D perhaps TRBD2 (6 bases). Germline V CDR1 and CDR2: SGHAT, FQNNGV. V lost 4 bases to trimming and J lost 6 bases, with 17 bases between them. The CDR3 runs to 15 residues. The CDR3 sequence: CASSSTRGLGDTQYF. The CDR3 DNA sequence: TGTGCCAGCAGCTCGACTAGAGGCCTAGGGGATACGCAGTATTTT.

The sample holds many counts of this clonotype. The genes are TRBV24-1 and TRBJ2-5, with TRBD2 as a possible D gene (6 bases). V lost 3 bases and J lost 2, with 12 bases in between. Germline assignment: CDR1 KGHDR and CDR2 SFDVKD. CDR3 size: 15 residues. The CDR3 DNA is TGTGCCACCAGTGATCCGGGGGTCCCTCAAGAGACCCAGTACTTC. Its translation is CATSDPGVPQETQYF.

As regards this clonotype: One base away lies a much larger clone, so this may be a sequencing read error. This chain joins TRBV12-3 or TRBV12-4 and TRBJ1-2; TRBD1 matches at 10 bases. CDR3 length equals 13 residues. The ends lost 11 bases at V and 6 bases at J; junction bases unmatched: 9. The CDR3 DNA sequence: TGTGCCTGCAACCCCGGGACAGGGGATGGCTACACCTTC. Its translation is CACNPGTGDGYTF.

The chain employs TRBV2 and TRBJ2-1; D may be TRBD1 (5 bases). The J call could be wrong; TRBJ2-7 is a better fit for the DNA end. The CDR3 has 17 residues. CDR1 and CDR2 (germline): SNHLY, FYNNEI. The CDR3 region is CASRKRRQFSSYNEQYF. The CDR3, as DNA: TGTGCCAGCAGGAAAAGAAGACAGTTCAGCTCCTACAATGAGCAGTACTTC.

In its sample, this clonotype was seen a few times. The chain recombines TRBV4-2 with TRBJ2-3, with 7 bases matching TRBD2. The V gene end was trimmed by 0 bases and the J gene end by 3 bases; junction bases not matched to a gene: 9. CDR1 is LGHNA, CDR2 YNFKEQ, per germline. This CDR3 is 17 amino acids long. The CDR3 loop reads CASSQEGNGRRTDTQYF. CDR3 nucleotides: TGTGCCAGCAGCCAAGAGGGGAACGGGAGGAGGACAGATACGCAGTATTTT.

The chain employs TRBV6-5 and TRBJ1-4, with D uncertain. V was pared by 5 bases and J by 7 bases, with 11 bases between. The CDR3 is 13 amino acids. In germline, CDR1 is MNHEY, CDR2 SVGAGI. The CDR3 loop reads CASSGSPSEKLFF. The CDR3 coding sequence is TGTGCCAGCAGTGGTTCCCCTAGTGAAAAACTGTTTTTT.

The chain carries TRBV29-1 and TRBJ1-1, with D perhaps matching TRBD1 (5 bases). The length of the CDR3 is 11 residues. Germline assignment: CDR1 SQVTM and CDR2 ANQGSEA. V was trimmed by 8 bases and J by 4 bases, leaving 11 bases between them. This CDR3 reads CSTTGGTEAFF. CDR3 nucleotide sequence: TGCAGCACTACTGGGGGCACTGAAGCTTTCTTT.

Concerning this clonotype itself: A read error is possible here, since a much larger clone lies one base away. The CDR3, as DNA: TGTGCCATCAGTGAGTCCCTTTACGGGGGAGCTGGGGTCAACGTCCTGACTTTC. Translation gives CAISESLYGGAGVNVLTF. The chain joins TRBV10-3 to TRBJ2-6; D is perhaps TRBD2 (6 bases). The CDR3 has 18 residues. The germline V gene has CDR1 ENHRY and CDR2 SYGVKD.

The chain couples TRBV28 to TRBJ2-5; 9 bases are a match to TRBD2. Germline CDR1 reads MDHEN; CDR2 reads SYDVKM. This CDR3 region has 16 residues. The V and J ends lost 3 bases and 2 bases, in that order; junction bases with no gene match: 7. The CDR3 protein is CASSFGSAGGQETQYF. As DNA, the CDR3 is TGTGCCAGCAGTTTCGGTTCGGCGGGGGGGCAAGAGACCCAGTACTTC.

This clonotype came up many times. As DNA, the CDR3 is TGTGCCATCAGTGAGTCGGGATCGGGAGGGCCGGAGCAGTACTTC. Translating it yields CAISESGSGGPEQYF. The V and J genes are TRBV10-3 and TRBJ2-7; TRBD2 agrees at 8 bases. Germline V CDR1 and CDR2: ENHRY, SYGVKD. V shed 0 bases, J shed 7 bases, and the junction held 8 bases outside the gene matches. This CDR3 has 15 residues.

A few counts support this clonotype. The rearrangement uses TRBV20-1 and TRBJ1-2; 8 bases line up with TRBD1. The trim removed 0 bases at V and 2 bases at J, leaving 5 bases unmatched. The CDR3 consists of 15 residues. CDR1 DFQATT and CDR2 SNEGSKA come from the germline V gene (reference sequence). The CDR3 protein is CSARDRDRTNYGYTF. The CDR3 region has the DNA TGCAGTGCTAGAGATCGGGACAGGACGAACTATGGCTACACCTTC.

This clonotype was observed a handful of times. This sequence joins TRBV19 and TRBJ1-5; the match to TRBD1 covers 7 bases. The V gene end was trimmed by 8 bases and the J gene end by 9 bases; junction bases not matched to a gene: 13. This CDR3 comprises 14 residues. Per the germline V gene, CDR1 is LNHDA and CDR2 is SQIVND (reference sequence). CDR3 nucleotides: TGTGCCAGTCTCAACCAGGGGGGAGGTGGGCCCCAGCATTTT. It specifies CASLNQGGGGPQHF.

A single count supports this clonotype. The chain joins TRBV12-3 or TRBV12-4 to TRBJ2-2; TRBD2 matches at 7 bases. With 4 bases clipped from V and 8 bases from J, the junction kept 10 bases outside the gene matches. The CDR3 extends over 15 amino acids. The CDR3 protein is CASSSGLFTGGELFF. The CDR3 DNA is TGTGCCAGCAGTTCGGGACTATTTACGGGTGGGGAGCTGTTTTTT.